Listed below are T cell receptor beta chains from one sample, sequenced in a study of T cells in narcolepsy. Clones were read by immunoSEQ multiplex PCR, and TCRdb kept only the in-frame ones, dropping some. Of roughly 30,000 clones detected, around four fifths appear once; the ten largest clones hold less than 1.5%. The specimen was CD45RA- memory CD4+ T cells from PBMCs. Receptor source: a human donor with narcolepsy. Both conserved end residues are part of each CDR3. The D gene is left open where the match is weak. Size values are once, few and many counts, or a class for expanded clones, and some rows have none.

clone_size | j_call | cdr3_length | d_call | v_call | cdr3_nt | cdr3_aa
once | TRBJ2-3 | 14 | NA | TRBV7-7 | TGTGCTAGCAGCTCCGGGACGCCGTCAGATACGCAGTATTTT | CASSSGTPSDTQYF
NA | TRBJ2-7 | 15 | NA | TRBV5-4 | TGTGCCAGCAGCGACCAACTCGGGGCGACCTACGAGCAGTACTTC | CASSDQLGATYEQYF
NA | TRBJ1-2 | 14 | NA | TRBV2 | TGTGCCAGCAACCCGGGGGTCGGTAACTATGGCTACACCTTC | CASNPGVGNYGYTF
NA | TRBJ1-2 | 15 | NA | TRBV6-1 | TGTGCCAGCAGTGAAGCCCCGGGGGGGAGGAATGGCTACACCTTC | CASSEAPGGRNGYTF
NA | TRBJ2-6 | 14 | NA | TRBV6-1 | TGTGCCAGCACCGGGTTCGCTGGGGCCAACGTCCTGACTTTC | CASTGFAGANVLTF
medium-sized | TRBJ2-7 | 13 | NA | TRBV6-1 | TGTGCCAGCAGTACCCCAGGGAAACACGAGCAGTACTTC | CASSTPGKHEQYF
NA | TRBJ1-6 | 14 | NA | TRBV6-5 | TGTGCCAGCAGCCGACAGAGCGAGATCACACCCCTCCACTTT | CASSRQSEITPLHF
NA | TRBJ2-2 | 17 | NA | TRBV18 | TGTGCCAGCTCACCCGCCCGGGGGCAGGGGATGTCCGGGGAGCTGTTTTTT | CASSPARGQGMSGELFF
few | TRBJ1-1 | 14 | NA | TRBV4-2 | TGTGCCAGCAGCCGAGACCAGGTTTACACTGAAGCTTTCTTT | CASSRDQVYTEAFF
NA | TRBJ2-2 | 18 | NA | TRBV6-1 | TGTGCCAGCAGTGTAAACACACCCGGGACACTGCTGGCCGGGGAGCTGTTTTTT | CASSVNTPGTLLAGELFF
NA | TRBJ2-3 | 13 | NA | TRBV6-1 | TGTGCCAGCAGTGGTGAGTTCGGAGATACGCAGTATTTT | CASSGEFGDTQYF
NA | TRBJ1-2 | 13 | NA | TRBV6-5 | TGTGCCAGCAGTGAAGCGGGGAGATCTGGCTACACCTTC | CASSEAGRSGYTF
once | TRBJ2-3 | 11 | NA | TRBV20-1 | TGCAGTGCTAGTTGGGCAGATACGCAGTATTTT | CSASWADTQYF
NA | TRBJ1-6 | 15 | NA | TRBV4-1 | TGCGCCAGCAGCCCGCCGGGACGGAATAATTCACCCCTCCACTTT | CASSPPGRNNSPLHF
NA | TRBJ2-7 | 18 | TRBD2 | TRBV9 | TGTGCCAGCAGCCCTAGACTAGCGGGGGGCCGGCAGCCCTACGAGCAGTACTTC | CASSPRLAGGRQPYEQYF
NA | TRBJ2-1 | 12 | NA | TRBV10-3 | TGTGCCATCGGGTACCAGGGATCTTGGCAGTTCTTC | CAIGYQGSWQFF
NA | TRBJ2-3 | 16 | TRBD2 | TRBV10-1 | TGCGCCAGCAGCATGACTAGCGGGGGGATTACAGATACGCAGTATTTT | CASSMTSGGITDTQYF
NA | TRBJ2-1 | 15 | TRBD2 | TRBV29-1 | TGCAGCCCTAGAGCGGGAGAGAGCTCCTACAATGAGCAGTTCTTC | CSPRAGESSYNEQFF
few | TRBJ2-3 | 13 | TRBD2 | TRBV29-1 | TGCAGCGTGGAGCGGGGTCCCACAGATACGCAGTATTTT | CSVERGPTDTQYF
NA | TRBJ2-1 | 20 | TRBD2 | TRBV5-1 | TGCGCCAGCAGCTCCGATAGCGGGAGGGGTCTAAGGAGCTCCTACAGTGAGCAGTTCTTC | CASSSDSGRGLRSSYSEQFF
NA | TRBJ2-4 | 14 | TRBD2 | TRBV15 | TGTGCCACCAGCAGCGGGGGGGATGGAAACATTCAGTACTTC | CATSSGGDGNIQYF
NA | TRBJ2-2 | 15 | TRBD2 | TRBV6-6 | TGTGCCAGCAGTCGCGGGACTAGCGAGGCCGGGGAGCTGTTTTTT | CASSRGTSEAGELFF
NA | TRBJ1-4 | 15 | NA | TRBV5-5 | TGTGCCAGCAGCTTGGCGGGCAGGGCGAATGAAAAACTGTTTTTT | CASSLAGRANEKLFF
NA | TRBJ2-3 | 17 | TRBD2 | TRBV7-3 | TGTGCCAGCAGCCCGACTAGCGGGGGGGCCAGGACAGATACGCAGTATTTT | CASSPTSGGARTDTQYF
NA | TRBJ1-5 | 16 | NA | TRBV4-1 | TGCGCCAGCAGCCAAGACAGGTTCACTAGCAATCAGCCCCAGCATTTT | CASSQDRFTSNQPQHF
NA | TRBJ1-1 | 13 | NA | TRBV6-5 | TGTGCCAGCAGTTACAGACGGGACACTGAAGCTTTCTTT | CASSYRRDTEAFF
NA | TRBJ1-1 | 14 | NA | TRBV7-2 | TGTGCCAGCAGCTTAGAGCCCCGAAGGACTGAAGCTTTCTTT | CASSLEPRRTEAFF
NA | TRBJ2-2 | 15 | NA | TRBV7-9 | TGTGCCAGCAGCGCCGCGTCCAGCCCCACCGGGGAGCTGCTTTTT | CASSAASSPTGELLF
medium-sized | TRBJ1-3 | 14 | NA | TRBV6-6 | TGTGCCAGCAGTTACTCTTGGCCTGGAAACACCATATATTTT | CASSYSWPGNTIYF
few | TRBJ1-1 | 13 | TRBD1 | TRBV13 | TGTGCCAGCAGCTGGGACAGGGAAGATAAAGCTTTCTTT | CASSWDREDKAFF
NA | TRBJ1-1 | 15 | NA | TRBV5-1 | TGCGCCAGCAGCTGGGGGAACAGGGCATCTACTGAAGCTTTCTTT | CASSWGNRASTEAFF
NA | TRBJ2-7 | 17 | TRBD2 | TRBV5-1 | TGCGCCAGCAGCTACGGCGGAGCAACTAGCGGTACCTACGAGCAGTACTTC | CASSYGGATSGTYEQYF
NA | TRBJ1-2 | 16 | NA | TRBV18 | TGTGCCAGCTCACGTAATAATGCAGGGGCAGACTATGGCTACACCTTC | CASSRNNAGADYGYTF
NA | TRBJ1-1 | 15 | NA | TRBV6-5 | TGTGCCAGCAGTTCAGGACAGACTATGAACACTGAAGCTTTCTTT | CASSSGQTMNTEAFF
NA | TRBJ1-1 | 14 | NA | TRBV6-5 | TGTGCCAGCAACTACGGACAGCGAAACACTGAAGCTTTCTTT | CASNYGQRNTEAFF
once | TRBJ2-5 | 11 | NA | TRBV20-1 | TGCAGTGCTAGTAAGGGGGAGACCCAGTACTTC | CSASKGETQYF
NA | TRBJ2-7 | 14 | TRBD1 | TRBV27 | TGTGCCAGCAGTTTAGAGACAGGGGTTTTCGAGCAGTACTTC | CASSLETGVFEQYF
NA | TRBJ2-1 | 12 | NA | TRBV5-1 | TGCGCCAGCAGCTTGAGGCAGTATGAGCAGTTCTTC | CASSLRQYEQFF
NA | TRBJ2-3 | 14 | TRBD1 | TRBV9 | TGTGCCAGCAGCGTAGGATTGCAGGGGGCTACGCAGTATTTT | CASSVGLQGATQYF
NA | TRBJ1-3 | 15 | NA | TRBV2 | TGTGCCAGCAGGGTACAGCGCACCTCTGGAAACACCATATATTTT | CASRVQRTSGNTIYF
medium-sized | TRBJ2-7 | 14 | TRBD1 | TRBV19 | TGTGCCAGTAACCCAGGGGGCCTGCCCTACGAGCAGTACTTC | CASNPGGLPYEQYF
NA | TRBJ2-7 | 15 | NA | TRBV12-5 | TGTGCTAGTGGTTTGGTTACCCGGCCACCCGACGAGCAGTACTTC | CASGLVTRPPDEQYF
NA | TRBJ1-4 | 15 | TRBD1 | TRBV6-6 | TGTGCCAGCAGTTCCACGGACAGGGGGCCTGAAAAACTGTTTTTT | CASSSTDRGPEKLFF
NA | TRBJ1-4 | 15 | NA | TRBV25-1 | TGTGCCAGCAGTGAATTTGGGGGCAAGGAGGAAAAACTGTTTTTT | CASSEFGGKEEKLFF